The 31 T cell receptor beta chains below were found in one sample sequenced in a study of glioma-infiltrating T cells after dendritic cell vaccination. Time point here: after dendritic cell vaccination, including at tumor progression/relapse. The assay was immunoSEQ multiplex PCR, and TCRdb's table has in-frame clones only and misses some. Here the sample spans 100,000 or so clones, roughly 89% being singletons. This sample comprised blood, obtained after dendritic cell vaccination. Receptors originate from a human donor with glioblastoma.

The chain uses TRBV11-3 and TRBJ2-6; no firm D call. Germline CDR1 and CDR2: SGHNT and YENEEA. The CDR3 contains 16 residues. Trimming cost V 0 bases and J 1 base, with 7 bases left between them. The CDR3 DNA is TGTGCCAGCAGCTTAGATTCCGGGTCTGGGGCCAACGTCCTGACTTTC. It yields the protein CASSLDSGSGANVLTF.

CDR3 amino acids: CASSLSGGLVQPQHF. DNA for the CDR3: TGTGCCAGCAGCCTCTCGGGGGGCCTGGTTCAGCCCCAGCATTTT. This chain links TRBV27 with TRBJ1-5, with D tentatively TRBD1 (6 bases). Between the trimmed V and J ends, which lost 6 bases and 6 bases, there was a span of 18 bases. The CDR3 extends over 15 amino acids. The V gene's germline CDR1 is MNHEY and CDR2 SMNVEV (reference sequence).

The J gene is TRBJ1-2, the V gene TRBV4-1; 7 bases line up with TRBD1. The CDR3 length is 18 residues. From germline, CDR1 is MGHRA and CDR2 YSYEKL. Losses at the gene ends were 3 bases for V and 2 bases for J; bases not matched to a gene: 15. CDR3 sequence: CASSHKLSGDRANYGYTF. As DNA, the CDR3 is TGCGCCAGCAGCCATAAACTATCGGGAGACAGGGCAAACTATGGCTACACCTTC.

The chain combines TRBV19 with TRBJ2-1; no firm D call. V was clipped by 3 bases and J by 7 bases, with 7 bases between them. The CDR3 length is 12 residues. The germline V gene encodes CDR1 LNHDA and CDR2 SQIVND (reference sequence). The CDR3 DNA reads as TGTGCCAGTAGTATTCTACAGAATGAGCAGTTCTTC. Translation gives CASSILQNEQFF.

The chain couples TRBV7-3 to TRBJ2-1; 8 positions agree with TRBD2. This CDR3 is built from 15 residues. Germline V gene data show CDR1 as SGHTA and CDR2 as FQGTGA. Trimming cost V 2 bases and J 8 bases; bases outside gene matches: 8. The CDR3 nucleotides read TGTGCCAGCAGCTTATATGTCGGGGGGGGAGATGAGCAGTTCTTC. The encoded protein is CASSLYVGGGDEQFF.

CDR3 coding DNA: TGTGCCAGCGGACAATCCACCAATGAGCAGTTCTTC. It translates to CASGQSTNEQFF. The gene calls are TRBV25-1 and TRBJ2-1, with a possible D match to TRBD1 (5 bases). The length of the CDR3 is 12 residues. Germline V gene data show CDR1 as MGHDK and CDR2 as SYGVNS. Trimming took 8 bases from V and 6 from J, leaving 11 bases between them. Drawing the rest from reference TRBV25-1 and TRBJ2-1, the complete variable domain is EADIYQTPRYLVIGTGKKITLECSQTMGHDKMYWYQQDPGMELHLIHYSYGVNSTEKGDLSSESTVSRIRTEHFPLTLESARPSHTSQYLCASGQSTNEQFFGPGTRLTVL.

The CDR3 loop reads CAWNKGLGVGNTIYF. The CDR3 DNA follows: TGTGCCTGGAACAAAGGTCTAGGGGTTGGAAACACCATATATTTT. The chain carries TRBV30 and TRBJ1-3, with D maybe TRBD1 (5 bases). CDR1 GTSNPN and CDR2 SVGIG come from the germline V gene (reference sequence). Trimming took 4 bases from V and 3 from J, leaving 16 bases between them. The CDR3 is 15 amino acids.

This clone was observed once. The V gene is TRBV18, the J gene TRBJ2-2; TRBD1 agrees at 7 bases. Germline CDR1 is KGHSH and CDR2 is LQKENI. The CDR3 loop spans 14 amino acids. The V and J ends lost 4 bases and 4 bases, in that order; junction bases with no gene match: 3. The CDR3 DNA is TGTGCCAGCTCACGTCCAGGGGGCACCGGGGAGCTGTTTTTT. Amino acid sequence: CASSRPGGTGELFF. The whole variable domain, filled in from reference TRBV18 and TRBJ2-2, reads NAGVMQNPRHLVRRRGQEARLRCSPMKGHSHVYWYRQLPEEGLKFMVYLQKENIIDESGMPKERFSAEFPKEGPSILRIQQVVRGDSAAYFCASSRPGGTGELFFGEGSRLTVL.

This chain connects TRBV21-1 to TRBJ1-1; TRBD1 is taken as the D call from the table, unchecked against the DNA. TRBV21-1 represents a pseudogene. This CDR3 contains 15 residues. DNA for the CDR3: TGTGCCAGCAGCAAAGTGGGGCGCAAGAACACTGAAGCTTTCTTT. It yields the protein CASSKVGRKNTEAFF.

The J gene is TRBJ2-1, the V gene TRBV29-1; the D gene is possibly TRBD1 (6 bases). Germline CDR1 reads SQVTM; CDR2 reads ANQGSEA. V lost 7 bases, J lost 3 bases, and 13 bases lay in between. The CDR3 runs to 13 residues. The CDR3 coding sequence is TGCAGCGGGTACAGGGCGGACTACAATGAGCAGTTCTTC. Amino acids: CSGYRADYNEQFF.

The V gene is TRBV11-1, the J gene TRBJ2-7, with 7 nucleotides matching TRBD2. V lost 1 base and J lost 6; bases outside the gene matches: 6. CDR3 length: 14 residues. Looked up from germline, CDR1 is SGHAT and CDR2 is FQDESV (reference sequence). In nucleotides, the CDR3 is TGTGCCAGCAGCTTAGTAGCCACGGGGGGCGAGCAGTACTTC. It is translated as CASSLVATGGEQYF.

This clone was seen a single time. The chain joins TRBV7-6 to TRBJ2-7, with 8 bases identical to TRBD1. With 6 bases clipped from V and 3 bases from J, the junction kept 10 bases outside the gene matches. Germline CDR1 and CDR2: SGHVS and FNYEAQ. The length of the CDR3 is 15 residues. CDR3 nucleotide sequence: TGTGCCAGCAGTTTATGGGAAGGACAGGGCTACGAGCAGTACTTC. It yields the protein CASSLWEGQGYEQYF.

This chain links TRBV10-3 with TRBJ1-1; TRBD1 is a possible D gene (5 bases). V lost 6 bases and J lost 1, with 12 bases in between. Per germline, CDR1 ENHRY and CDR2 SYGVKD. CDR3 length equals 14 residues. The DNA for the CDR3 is TGTGCCATCAGAGGGGCGGGGGAGAACACTGAAGCTTTCTTT. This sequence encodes CAIRGAGENTEAFF.

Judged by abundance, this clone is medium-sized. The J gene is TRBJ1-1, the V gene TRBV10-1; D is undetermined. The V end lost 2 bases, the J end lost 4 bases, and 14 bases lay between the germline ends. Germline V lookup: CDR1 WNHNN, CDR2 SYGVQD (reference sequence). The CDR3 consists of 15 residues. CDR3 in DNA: TGCGCCAGCAGTGAGACAATTGGGGAGGGCACTGAAGCTTTCTTT. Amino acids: CASSETIGEGTEAFF.

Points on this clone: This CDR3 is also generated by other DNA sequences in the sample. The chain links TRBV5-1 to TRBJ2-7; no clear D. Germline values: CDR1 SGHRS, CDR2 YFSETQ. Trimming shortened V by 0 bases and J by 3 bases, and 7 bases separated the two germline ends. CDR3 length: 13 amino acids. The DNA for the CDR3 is TGCGCCAGCAGCTTGGCTCCGGGCTACGAGCAGTACTTC. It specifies CASSLAPGYEQYF.

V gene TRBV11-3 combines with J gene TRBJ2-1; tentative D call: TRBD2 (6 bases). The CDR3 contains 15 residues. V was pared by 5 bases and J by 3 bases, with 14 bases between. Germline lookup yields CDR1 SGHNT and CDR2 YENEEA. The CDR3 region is CASSPIREVYNEQFF. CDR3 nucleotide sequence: TGTGCCAGCAGCCCTATCAGGGAGGTCTACAATGAGCAGTTCTTC.

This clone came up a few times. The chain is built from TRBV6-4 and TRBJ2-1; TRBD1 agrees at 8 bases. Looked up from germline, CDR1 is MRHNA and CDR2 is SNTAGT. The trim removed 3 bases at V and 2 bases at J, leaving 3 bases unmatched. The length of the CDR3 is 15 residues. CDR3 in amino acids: CASSEQGAAYNEQFF. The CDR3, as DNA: TGTGCCAGCAGTGAGCAGGGGGCAGCCTACAATGAGCAGTTCTTC.

The CDR3 DNA follows: TGTGCCAGCTCACCTCCCGGGAGTTCACCCCTCCACTTT. It codes for CASSPPGSSPLHF. This chain connects TRBV18 to TRBJ1-6; D is ambiguous. Germline V gene sequence: CDR1 KGHSH, CDR2 LQKENI. V lost 3 bases, J lost 9 bases, and 9 bases lay in between. The CDR3 length is 13 residues. Together with reference TRBV18 and TRBJ1-6, the CDR3 gives the full variable domain: NAGVMQNPRHLVRRRGQEARLRCSPMKGHSHVYWYRQLPEEGLKFMVYLQKENIIDESGMPKERFSAEFPKEGPSILRIQQVVRGDSAAYFCASSPPGSSPLHFGNGTRLTVT.

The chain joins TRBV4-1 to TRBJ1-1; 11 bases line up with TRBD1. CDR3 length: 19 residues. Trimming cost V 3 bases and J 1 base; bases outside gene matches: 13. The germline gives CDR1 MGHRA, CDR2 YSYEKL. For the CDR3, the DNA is TGCGCCAGCAGCCAGGCGGGGACAGGGGGACCTATCGCGAACACTGAAGCTTTCTTT. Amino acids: CASSQAGTGGPIANTEAFF.

The CDR3 nucleotides read TGCGCCAGCAGCCAAGGACCACAGGGGGATTACTATGGCTACACCTTC. Encoded protein: CASSQGPQGDYYGYTF. The chain couples TRBV4-1 to TRBJ1-2; 8 nucleotides align to TRBD1. V shed 1 base, J shed 3 bases, and the junction held 7 bases outside the gene matches. CDR1 is MGHRA, CDR2 YSYEKL, per germline. This CDR3 contains 16 residues.

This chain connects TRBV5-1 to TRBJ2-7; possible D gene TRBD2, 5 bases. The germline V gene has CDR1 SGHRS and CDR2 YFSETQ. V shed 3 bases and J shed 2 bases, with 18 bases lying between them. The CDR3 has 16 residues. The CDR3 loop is CASSSGEGLTTYEQYF. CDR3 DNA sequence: TGCGCCAGCAGCTCGGGTGAGGGCCTTACGACCTACGAGCAGTACTTC.

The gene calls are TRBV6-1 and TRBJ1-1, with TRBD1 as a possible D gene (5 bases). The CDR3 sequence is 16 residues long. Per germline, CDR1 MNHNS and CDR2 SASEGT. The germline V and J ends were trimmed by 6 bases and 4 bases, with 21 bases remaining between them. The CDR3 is CASSETLWLQGTEAFF. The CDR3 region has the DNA TGTGCCAGCAGCGAAACGTTATGGCTCCAGGGCACTGAAGCTTTCTTT.

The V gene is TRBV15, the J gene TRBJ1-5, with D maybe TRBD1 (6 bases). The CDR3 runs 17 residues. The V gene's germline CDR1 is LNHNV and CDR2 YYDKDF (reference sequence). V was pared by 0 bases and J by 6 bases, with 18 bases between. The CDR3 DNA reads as TGTGCCACCAGCAGAGATCTAGGGGGTCGCGCGGGTCAGCCCCAGCATTTT. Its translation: CATSRDLGGRAGQPQHF.

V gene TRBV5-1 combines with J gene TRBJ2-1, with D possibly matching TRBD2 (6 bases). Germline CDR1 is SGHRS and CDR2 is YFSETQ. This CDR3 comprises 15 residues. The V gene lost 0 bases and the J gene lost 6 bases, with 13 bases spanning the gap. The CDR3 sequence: CASSLESGSFNEQFF. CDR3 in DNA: TGCGCCAGCAGCTTGGAGAGCGGGTCTTTCAATGAGCAGTTCTTC. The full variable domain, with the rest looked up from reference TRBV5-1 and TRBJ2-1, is KAGVTQTPRYLIKTRGQQVTLSCSPISGHRSVSWYQQTPGQGLQFLFEYFSETQRNKGNFPGRFSGRQFSNSRSEMNVSTLELGDSALYLCASSLESGSFNEQFFGPGTRLTVL.

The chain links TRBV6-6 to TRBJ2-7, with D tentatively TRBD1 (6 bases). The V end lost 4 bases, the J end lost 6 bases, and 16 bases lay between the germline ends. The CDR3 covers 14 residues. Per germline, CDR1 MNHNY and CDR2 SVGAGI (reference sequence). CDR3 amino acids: CASSSLQGFGEQYF. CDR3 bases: TGTGCCAGCAGTTCCCTACAGGGTTTCGGCGAGCAGTACTTC.

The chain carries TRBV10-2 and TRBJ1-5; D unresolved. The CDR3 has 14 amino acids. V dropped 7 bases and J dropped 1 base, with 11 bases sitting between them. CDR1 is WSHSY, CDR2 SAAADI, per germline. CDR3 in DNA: TGCGCCAGCAAAGACACACCGAGCAATCAGCCCCAGCATTTT. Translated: CASKDTPSNQPQHF.

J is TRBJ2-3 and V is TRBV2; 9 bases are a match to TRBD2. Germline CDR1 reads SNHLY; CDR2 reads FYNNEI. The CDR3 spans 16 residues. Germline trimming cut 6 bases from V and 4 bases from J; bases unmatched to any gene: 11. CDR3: CASSADSGRGADTQYF. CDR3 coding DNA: TGTGCCAGCAGCGCGGATAGCGGGAGAGGGGCAGATACGCAGTATTTT. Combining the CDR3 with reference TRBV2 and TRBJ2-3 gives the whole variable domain EPEVTQTPSHQVTQMGQEVILRCVPISNHLYFYWYRQILGQKVEFLVSFYNNEISEKSEIFDDQFSVERPDGSNFTLKIRSTKLEDSAMYFCASSADSGRGADTQYFGPGTRLTVL.

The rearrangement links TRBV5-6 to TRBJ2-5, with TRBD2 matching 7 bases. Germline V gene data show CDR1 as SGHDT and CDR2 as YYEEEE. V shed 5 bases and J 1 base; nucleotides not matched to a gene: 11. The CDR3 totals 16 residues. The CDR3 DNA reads TGTGCCAGCAGTTCCGCCCTAGCGGCCCTCCAAGAGACCCAGTACTTC. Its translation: CASSSALAALQETQYF.

In DNA form, the CDR3 reads TGTGCCAGTAGTCCACCCGGGACACTGACTGGGAGCAATCAGCCCCAGCATTTT. Translating it yields CASSPPGTLTGSNQPQHF. J is TRBJ1-5 and V is TRBV19, with D maybe TRBD1 (6 bases). Germline CDR1 LNHDA, CDR2 SQIVND (reference sequence). The CDR3 has 18 amino acids. The ends were cut back, 5 bases at V and 1 base at J, with 21 bases in the middle.

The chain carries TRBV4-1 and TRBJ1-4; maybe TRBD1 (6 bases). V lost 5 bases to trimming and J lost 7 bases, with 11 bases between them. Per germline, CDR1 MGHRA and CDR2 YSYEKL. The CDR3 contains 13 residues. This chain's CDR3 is CASSYTGSEKLFF. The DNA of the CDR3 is TGCGCCAGCAGCTACACAGGGAGTGAAAAACTGTTTTTT.

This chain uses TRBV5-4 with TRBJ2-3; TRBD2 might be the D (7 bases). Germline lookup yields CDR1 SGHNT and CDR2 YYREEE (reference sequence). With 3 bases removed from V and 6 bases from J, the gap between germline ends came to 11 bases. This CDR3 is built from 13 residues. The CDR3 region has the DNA TGTGCCAGCAGCTCCCGCGGGGGCGATACGCAGTATTTT. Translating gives CASSSRGGDTQYF. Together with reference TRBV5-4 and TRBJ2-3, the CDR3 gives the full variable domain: ETGVTQSPTHLIKTRGQQVTLRCSSQSGHNTVSWYQQALGQGPQFIFQYYREEENGRGNFPPRFSGLQFPNYSSELNVNALELDDSALYLCASSSRGGDTQYFGPGTRLTVL.